A selection of T cell receptor beta chains follows, all from one sample in a study of monozygotic twins with inflammatory bowel disease. Reprocessing the 5' RACE reads, TCRdb reports a single entry for every CDR3 protein and omits DNA. This sample's table reports over 130,000 distinct CDR3 sequences. Sequencing was done on a sample of blood. The receptors derive from a human donor with ulcerative colitis or Crohn's disease, or a healthy co-twin of an affected twin (not recorded which). CDR3s include the opening cysteine and the closing phenylalanine or tryptophan. Fields, in order: J gene, CDR3 length, V gene, CDR3 protein.

TRBJ1-5 15 TRBV6-2/TRBV6-3 CASTVSGAISQPQHF
TRBJ1-1 15 TRBV25-1 CASSEEGWGWTEAFF
TRBJ2-5 15 TRBV14 CASSQGYRGQETQYF
TRBJ1-4 13 TRBV20-1 CSAGGQTNEKLFF
TRBJ1-3 16 TRBV6-2/TRBV6-3 CASSYKSGYSGNTIYF
TRBJ1-1 14 TRBV4-3 CASQAGNKGTEAFF
TRBJ2-1 18 TRBV28 CASSKRGLPRNFYNEQFF
TRBJ2-5 16 TRBV5-4 CASSLGGVVGGETQYF
TRBJ2-2 15 TRBV4-3 CASSQEYRNTGELFF
TRBJ2-7 11 TRBV5-5 CASSMDRVKYF
TRBJ2-2 15 TRBV29-1 CSVLPTMTRTGELFF
TRBJ1-1 13 TRBV7-9 CASSLGTGVPPRF
TRBJ1-1 13 TRBV5-4 CASSSIMNTEAFF
TRBJ1-2 14 TRBV12-3/TRBV12-4 CASSWGRTNYGYTF
TRBJ1-5 16 TRBV7-8 CASSLALGYSNQPQHF
TRBJ2-7 11 TRBV20-1 CSARDNYEQYF
TRBJ1-4 15 TRBV20-1 CSAKGQGIANEKLFF
TRBJ2-7 13 TRBV5-1 CASSEGTSYEQYF
TRBJ2-3 13 TRBV10-2 CASRGLVMDTQYF
TRBJ2-4 17 TRBV5-4 CASSFNVGWETKNIQYF
TRBJ2-2 14 TRBV18 CASSPLDDTGELFF
TRBJ2-3 13 TRBV29-1 CSVEDTSTDTQYF
TRBJ1-1 16 TRBV3-1 CASSQGGAGGSAEAFF
TRBJ2-4 15 TRBV20-1 CSARAGGVAKNIQYF
TRBJ2-7 13 TRBV20-1 CSARVQGPYEQYF